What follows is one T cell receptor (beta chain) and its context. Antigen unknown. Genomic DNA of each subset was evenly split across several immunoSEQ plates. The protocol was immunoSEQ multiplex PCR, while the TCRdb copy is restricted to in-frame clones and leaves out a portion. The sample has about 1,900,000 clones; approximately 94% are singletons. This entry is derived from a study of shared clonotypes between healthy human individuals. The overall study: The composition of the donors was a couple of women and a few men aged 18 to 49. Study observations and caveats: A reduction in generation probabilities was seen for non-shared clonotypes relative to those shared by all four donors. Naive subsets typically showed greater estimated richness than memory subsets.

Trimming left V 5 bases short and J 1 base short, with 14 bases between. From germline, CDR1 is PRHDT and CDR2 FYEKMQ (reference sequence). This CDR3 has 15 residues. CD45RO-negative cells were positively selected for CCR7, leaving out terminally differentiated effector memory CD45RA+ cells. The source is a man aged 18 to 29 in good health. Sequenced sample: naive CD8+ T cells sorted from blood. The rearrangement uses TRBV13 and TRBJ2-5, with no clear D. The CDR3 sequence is CASSPRMLGQETQYF. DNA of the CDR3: TGTGCCAGCAGCCCCCGCATGCTGGGCCAAGAGACCCAGTACTTC.